The next 29 T cell receptor beta chains were all read from a single sample in a study of blood T cell repertoires in COVID-19. The data were produced by immunoSEQ multiplex PCR, yet TCRdb's version contains in-frame clones alone and is incomplete. The profile covers some 150,000 clones, with 81% appearing a single time and around 8% taken by the ten largest. Sequencing was performed on peripheral blood. These receptors were collected from a woman aged 55-69 years with active or convalescent COVID-19.

The rearrangement uses TRBV19 and TRBJ1-4, with 9 bases that match TRBD1. Germline assignment: CDR1 LNHDA and CDR2 SQIVND (reference sequence). The CDR3 has 14 amino acids. After removal of 9 bases from V and 8 bases from J, the junction contained 10 bases not matched to a gene. The CDR3 nucleotides read TGTGCCAGCAGCCCGGGACAGGGTTCCGAAAAACTGTTTTTT. The encoded protein is CASSPGQGSEKLFF. Filled out from reference TRBV19 and TRBJ1-4, the complete variable domain reads DGGITQSPKYLFRKEGQNVTLSCEQNLNHDAMYWYRQDPGQGLRLIYYSQIVNDFQKGDIAEGYSVSREKKESFPLTVTSAQKNPTAFYLCASSPGQGSEKLFFGSGTQLSVL.

The rearrangement joins TRBV6-1 to TRBJ1-5; D is undetermined. Looked up from germline, CDR1 is MNHNS and CDR2 is SASEGT. This CDR3 is 16 amino acids long. With 0 bases removed from V and 5 bases from J, the gap between germline ends came to 14 bases. In nucleotides, the CDR3 is TGTGCCAGCAGTGAAGCGATATTTACATCGTATCAGCCCCAGCATTTT. This gives the protein CASSEAIFTSYQPQHF.

The J gene is TRBJ1-1, the V gene TRBV30; 7 nucleotides line up with TRBD1. The CDR3 consists of 11 residues. The germline V gene has CDR1 GTSNPN and CDR2 SVGIG (reference sequence). Trimming cost V 6 bases and J 7 bases; bases outside gene matches: 5. The CDR3 sequence is CACSGQVEAFF. CDR3 coding DNA: TGTGCCTGTTCAGGACAGGTTGAAGCTTTCTTT. The variable domain in full, completed from reference TRBV30 and TRBJ1-1, reads SQTIHQWPATLVQPVGSPLSLECTVEGTSNPNLYWYRQAAGRGLQLLFYSVGIGQISSEVPQNLSASRPQDRQFILSSKKLLLSDSGFYLCACSGQVEAFFGQGTRLTVV.

This chain joins TRBV6-6 and TRBJ1-2, with 8 bases fitting TRBD1. The junction had 4 bases not matched to a gene; V was cut back by 0 bases and J by 1 base. The CDR3 totals 16 residues. Germline CDR1 and CDR2: MNHNY and SVGAGI (reference sequence). The CDR3 DNA reads as TGTGCCAGCAGTTACTCGTCGACAGGGGTTAACTATGGCTACACCTTC. It translates to CASSYSSTGVNYGYTF.

The chain couples TRBV3-1 (or the pseudogene TRBV3-2) to TRBJ2-7; TRBD1 matches 10 bases. The J segment lost 0 bases and the V segment lost 4 bases, leaving 3 bases of the junction unmatched. There are 15 residues in the CDR3. Per germline, CDR1 LGHDT and CDR2 YNNKEL (reference sequence). CDR3 DNA sequence: TGTGCCAGCAGCCGCCGGACAGGGGGCTCCTACGAGCAGTACTTC. Translated, it gives CASSRRTGGSYEQYF.

This clone turned up a few times. The J gene is TRBJ1-2, the V gene TRBV9, with D perhaps TRBD1 (5 bases). Germline V gene data show CDR1 as SGDLS and CDR2 as YYNGEE. The CDR3 is 14 residues long. Trimming took 5 bases from V and 2 from J, leaving 13 bases between them. The DNA of the CDR3 is TGTGCCAGCAGTTTTTCAGGGTCGAACTATGGCTACACCTTC. Its protein is CASSFSGSNYGYTF.

The chain carries TRBV4-3 and TRBJ2-4; D is undetermined. Trimming shortened V by 0 bases and J by 0 bases, and 3 bases separated the two germline ends. Germline V gene sequence: CDR1 LGHNA, CDR2 YSLEER. This CDR3 spans 14 amino acids. The CDR3 region has the DNA TGCGCCAGCAGCCAAGAACTAGCCAAAAACATTCAGTACTTC. Translation: CASSQELAKNIQYF.

This chain connects TRBV9 to TRBJ2-1, with 9 bases fitting TRBD2. CDR3 length: 15 residues. Germline trimming cut 2 bases from V and 4 bases from J; bases unmatched to any gene: 4. Germline lookup yields CDR1 SGDLS and CDR2 YYNGEE. The CDR3 DNA sequence: TGTGCCAGCAGCGTTACTAGCGGGCGATACAATGAGCAGTTCTTC. It codes for CASSVTSGRYNEQFF.

The chain couples TRBV5-1 to TRBJ1-6; 9 bases align to TRBD1. With V trimmed by 2 bases and J by 3 bases, 9 bases remained unmatched. CDR1 and CDR2 (germline): SGHRS, YFSETQ. The CDR3 contains 18 residues. CDR3 DNA: TGCGCCAGCAGCTTTGGCGGGACAGGGATCAACTATAATTCACCCCTCCACTTT. Encoded protein: CASSFGGTGINYNSPLHF.

The rearrangement joins TRBV10-3 to TRBJ2-3; 11 nucleotides agree with TRBD2. Germline CDR1 ENHRY, CDR2 SYGVKD. CDR3 length: 16 residues. V lost 6 bases, J lost 3 bases, and 8 bases stayed unmatched. CDR3 DNA: TGTGCCATCAGGCCTTCTAGCGGGGGGCTGACAGATACGCAGTATTTT. Translation: CAIRPSSGGLTDTQYF.

The chain recombines TRBV28 with TRBJ2-5; 8 bases match TRBD2. CDR3 length: 16 amino acids. The trim removed 5 bases at V and 2 bases at J, leaving 10 bases unmatched. Germline CDR1 MDHEN, CDR2 SYDVKM. DNA of the CDR3: TGTGCCAGCAGTCAGAAGCGGGGGCTCTTACAAGAGACCCAGTACTTC. Protein sequence: CASSQKRGLLQETQYF.

This sequence joins TRBV7-9 and TRBJ1-1; 7 bases are shared with TRBD1. There are 12 residues in the CDR3. Trimming took 4 bases from V and 11 from J; bases not matched to a gene: 7. CDR1 SEHNR and CDR2 FQNEAQ come from the germline V gene (reference sequence). CDR3 amino acids: CASSSRQGYAFF. The DNA for the CDR3 is TGTGCCAGCAGCTCTAGACAGGGCTACGCTTTCTTT. Full variable domain (outside the CDR3, taken from reference TRBV7-9 and TRBJ1-1): DTGVSQNPRHKITKRGQNVTFRCDPISEHNRLYWYRQTLGQGPEFLTYFQNEAQLEKSRLLSDRFSAERPKGSFSTLEIQRTEQGDSAMYLCASSSRQGYAFFGQGTRLTVV.

This clone was seen just once. V is TRBV5-1 and J is TRBJ1-2; 9 bases align to TRBD1. V was pared by 4 bases and J by 10 bases, with 8 bases of the junction left unmatched. Germline V gene data show CDR1 as SGHRS and CDR2 as YFSETQ. The CDR3 is 13 residues long. The CDR3: CASSARDRADYTF. CDR3 coding DNA: TGCGCCAGCAGCGCTAGGGACAGGGCAGACTACACCTTC.

V is TRBV6-5 and J is TRBJ1-2, with D possibly TRBD1 on 5 matching bases. CDR3 length equals 15 residues. Trimming shortened V by 6 bases and J by 4 bases, and 18 bases separated the two germline ends. From germline, CDR1 is MNHEY and CDR2 SVGAGI. CDR3 region: CASSPAGRSVYGYTF. The DNA for the CDR3 is TGTGCCAGCAGCCCCGCGGGGCGCAGTGTCTATGGCTACACCTTC.

The chain links TRBV10-2 to TRBJ2-1; 9 nucleotides agree with TRBD2. This CDR3 has 15 residues. CDR1 WSHSY and CDR2 SAAADI come from the germline V gene. J was trimmed by 10 bases and V by 0 bases; bases with no gene match: 7. CDR3: CASSESGAGGEEQFF. CDR3 nucleotides: TGCGCCAGCAGTGAGTCAGGAGCGGGGGGTGAGGAGCAGTTCTTC.

V gene TRBV7-3 combines with J gene TRBJ2-3, with a tentative D call TRBD1 (5 bases). CDR1 is SGHTA, CDR2 FQGTGA, per germline. This CDR3 is 15 amino acids long. V lost 5 bases and J lost 2, with 14 bases in between. The DNA of the CDR3 is TGTGCCAGCAGCCCCGGACATTCCCCCACAGATACGCAGTATTTT. Protein sequence: CASSPGHSPTDTQYF.

The rearrangement uses TRBV19 and TRBJ1-2, with D tentatively TRBD1 (6 bases). The ends were cut back, 3 bases at V and 4 bases at J, with 21 bases in the middle. The CDR3 spans 17 residues. The germline V gene encodes CDR1 LNHDA and CDR2 SQIVND (reference sequence). CDR3 coding DNA: TGTGCCAGTAGTATGGGGGGGGCGACGATGGGAACCTATGGCTACACCTTC. This translates into CASSMGGATMGTYGYTF.

The J gene is TRBJ2-6, the V gene TRBV9; possible D gene TRBD1, 6 bases. V dropped 2 bases and J dropped 0 bases, with 21 bases sitting between them. This CDR3 has 20 amino acids. The germline V gene encodes CDR1 SGDLS and CDR2 YYNGEE. DNA of the CDR3: TGTGCCAGCAGCGTCCCAGGACAGTCTCTAAGCCCCTCTGGGGCCAACGTCCTGACTTTC. This gives the protein CASSVPGQSLSPSGANVLTF.

The V and J genes are TRBV28 and TRBJ2-7; D is unclear. V shed 2 bases and J shed 0 bases, with 11 bases lying between them. This CDR3 region has 15 residues. In germline, CDR1 is MDHEN, CDR2 SYDVKM. This CDR3 is CASSLTPLLSYEQYF. CDR3 coding DNA: TGTGCCAGCAGTTTAACTCCGTTACTCTCCTACGAGCAGTACTTC. The full variable domain, in which reference TRBV28 and TRBJ2-7 provide the parts outside the CDR3, is DVKVTQSSRYLVKRTGEKVFLECVQDMDHENMFWYRQDPGLGLRLIYFSYDVKMKEKGDIPEGYSVSREKKERFSLILESASTNQTSMYLCASSLTPLLSYEQYFGPGTRLTVT.

This rearrangement joins TRBV19 to TRBJ2-1; D is perhaps TRBD2 (6 bases). V gave up 3 bases and J gave up 3 bases, with 18 bases separating them. Looked up from germline, CDR1 is LNHDA and CDR2 is SQIVND (reference sequence). CDR3 length: 17 amino acids. This CDR3 reads CASSMGLWQANYNEQFF. The CDR3 bases are TGTGCCAGTAGTATGGGACTGTGGCAGGCTAACTACAATGAGCAGTTCTTC.

The gene calls are TRBV2 and TRBJ1-1; 7 bases are shared with TRBD1. With 0 bases clipped from V and 1 base from J, the junction kept 5 bases outside the gene matches. This CDR3 region has 16 residues. From germline, CDR1 is SNHLY and CDR2 FYNNEI. CDR3 nucleotide sequence: TGTGCCAGCAGTGAAGCTAAGGGGGCGAAGAACACTGAAGCTTTCTTT. It codes for CASSEAKGAKNTEAFF.

The chain has TRBV6-5 and TRBJ2-1; 8 positions match TRBD2. The CDR3 loop spans 14 amino acids. The V segment lost 7 bases and the J segment 7 bases; nucleotides outside the gene matches: 9. Germline lookup yields CDR1 MNHEY and CDR2 SVGAGI. The CDR3 loop is CASKTSGPLNEQFF. The CDR3 nucleotides read TGTGCCAGCAAAACTAGCGGTCCCCTAAATGAGCAGTTCTTC.

V usage is TRBV7-2 and J usage is TRBJ1-6; D uncertain. From germline, CDR1 is SGHTA and CDR2 FQGNSA. Trimming cost V 3 bases and J 5 bases, with 8 bases left between them. There are 14 residues in the CDR3. CDR3 sequence: CASSFAGNNSPLHF. The DNA for the CDR3 is TGTGCCAGCAGCTTTGCGGGTAATAATTCACCCCTCCACTTT.

This chain links TRBV6-5 with TRBJ2-1; tentatively, D is TRBD2 (6 bases). Germline lookup yields CDR1 MNHEY and CDR2 SVGAGI. The CDR3 length is 15 residues. The V gene lost 7 bases and the J gene lost 2 bases, with 15 bases spanning the gap. CDR3 nucleotides: TGTGCCAGCACCCTTAGCGGAGGGGCCTACAATGAGCAGTTCTTC. Its protein product is CASTLSGGAYNEQFF.

The chain couples TRBV6-1 to TRBJ1-2; D possibly corresponds to TRBD1 (5 bases). Germline values: CDR1 MNHNS, CDR2 SASEGT. The CDR3 totals 14 residues. V gave up 6 bases and J gave up 5 bases, with 16 bases separating them. This CDR3 is CASRPRGQGYGYTF. For the CDR3, the DNA is TGTGCCAGCAGACCTAGGGGCCAAGGGTATGGCTACACCTTC.

The chain carries TRBV3-1 (or the pseudogene TRBV3-2) and TRBJ1-2; perhaps TRBD1 as D (6 bases). Deletions cut 2 bases from V and 4 bases from J, with 17 bases between. CDR1 and CDR2 (germline): LGHDT, YNNKEL (reference sequence). The CDR3 has 16 amino acids. The chain's CDR3 is CASSQSYRVFAYGYTF. The DNA for the CDR3 is TGTGCCAGCAGCCAAAGCTACAGGGTATTCGCCTATGGCTACACCTTC.

V gene TRBV24-1 combines with J gene TRBJ1-1; weak D call: TRBD1 (6 bases). V shed 6 bases and J shed 6 bases, with 19 bases lying between them. The CDR3 has 15 amino acids. Germline V gene sequence: CDR1 KGHDR, CDR2 SFDVKD. As DNA, the CDR3 is TGTGCCACCAGTTCGTCCTTCAGGGGAAAGGCTGAAGCTTTCTTT. Amino acids: CATSSSFRGKAEAFF.

This chain joins TRBV6-6 and TRBJ1-6; tentative D call: TRBD1 (6 bases). In germline, CDR1 is MNHNY, CDR2 SVGAGI (reference sequence). Trimming removed 11 bases from V and 6 bases from J, with 11 bases in between. The CDR3 is made up of 12 amino acids. CDR3 loop: CAAGQSNSPLHF. The CDR3 nucleotides are TGTGCCGCAGGACAGAGTAATTCACCCCTCCACTTT.

This clone was detected once. The chain is built from TRBV14 and TRBJ2-3, with 9 positions matching TRBD1. CDR1 SGHDN and CDR2 FVKESK come from the germline V gene. The V and J ends lost 6 bases and 6 bases, in that order; junction bases with no gene match: 7. This CDR3 is 14 amino acids long. DNA for the CDR3: TGTGCCAGCAGACAAACAGGGGGCTCGGATACGCAGTATTTT. Protein: CASRQTGGSDTQYF.